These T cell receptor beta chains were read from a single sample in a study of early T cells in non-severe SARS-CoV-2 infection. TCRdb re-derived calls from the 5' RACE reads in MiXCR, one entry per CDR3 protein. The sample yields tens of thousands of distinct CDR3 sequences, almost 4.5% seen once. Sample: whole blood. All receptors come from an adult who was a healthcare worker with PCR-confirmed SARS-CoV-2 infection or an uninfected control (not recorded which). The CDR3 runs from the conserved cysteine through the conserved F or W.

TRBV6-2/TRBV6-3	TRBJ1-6	CASTRTGYNSPLHF
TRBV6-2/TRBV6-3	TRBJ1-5	CASRDRTGQPQHF
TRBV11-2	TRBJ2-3	CASRLPSGGSPDTQYF
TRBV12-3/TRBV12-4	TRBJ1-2	CASSLGGNGYTF
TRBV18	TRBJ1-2	CASSPGRDYGYTF
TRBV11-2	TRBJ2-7	CASRQPGRTFSEQYF
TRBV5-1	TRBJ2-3	CASSSTTSGGKYF
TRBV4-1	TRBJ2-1	CASSQVRTVNEQFF
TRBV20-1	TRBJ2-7	CSATSDGYEQYF
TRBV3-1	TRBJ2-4	CASSQEGSPGRNIQYF
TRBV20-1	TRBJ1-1	CSARVTGGNTEAFF
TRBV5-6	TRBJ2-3	CASSLGLAGGSDTQYF
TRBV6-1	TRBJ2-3	CASTDGDTDTQYF
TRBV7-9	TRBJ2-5	CASSLQGAEETQYF
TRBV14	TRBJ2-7	CASSQWGKTGAYEQYF
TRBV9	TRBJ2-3	CASSVTGSTDTQYF
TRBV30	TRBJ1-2	CAFGYGYTF
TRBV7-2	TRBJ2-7	CASSLKDFYEQYF
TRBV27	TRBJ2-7	CASSLSGWGTYEQYF
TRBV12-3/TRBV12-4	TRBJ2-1	CASKGQRVNNEQFF
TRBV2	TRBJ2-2	CASSGQNTGELFF
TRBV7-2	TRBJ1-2	CASSSTTGVGYTF
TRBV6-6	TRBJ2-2	CASSYSSRNTGELFF
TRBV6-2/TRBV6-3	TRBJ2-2	CASSYVNTGELFF
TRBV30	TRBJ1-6	CAWSDRRNSYNSPLHF
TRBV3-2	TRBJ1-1	CASSQVSQGGLRWVMNTEAFF
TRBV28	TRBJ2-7	CASSDGSSYEQYF
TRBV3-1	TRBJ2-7	CASSQGPLAAGLPSYEQYF
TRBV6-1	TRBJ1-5	CASRIPDSLNQPQHF
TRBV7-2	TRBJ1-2	CASSFIAGTGDGYTF
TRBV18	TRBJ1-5	CATADRNQPQHF
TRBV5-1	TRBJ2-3	CASSSGLAGITDTQYF
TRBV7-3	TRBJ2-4	CASSAPPGLAPSKNIQYF
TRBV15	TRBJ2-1	CATSRDSPGGFYNEQFF
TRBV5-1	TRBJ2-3	CASSGLAVDTQYF
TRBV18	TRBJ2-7	CASSPATTTYEQYF
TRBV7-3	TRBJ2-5	CASSFREGETQYF
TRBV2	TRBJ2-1	CASSPGGEQFF
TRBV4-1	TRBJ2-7	CASSQDIGTGYEQYF
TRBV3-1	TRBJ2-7	CASSQGDRFYEQYF
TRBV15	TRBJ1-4	CATSRPLKGGSTNEKLFF
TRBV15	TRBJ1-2	CATSRPMATGSHHGYTF
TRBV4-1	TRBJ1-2	CASSQGLGYTF
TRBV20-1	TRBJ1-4	CSARGGFNEKLFF
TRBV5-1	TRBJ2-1	CASSSGTSGGVSYNEQFF
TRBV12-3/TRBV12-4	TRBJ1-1	CASSQTESMNTEAFF
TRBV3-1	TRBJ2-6	CASSQHVSGANVLTF
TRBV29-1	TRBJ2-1	CSVEDRGGGSINEQFF
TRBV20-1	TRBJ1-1	CSSPQRDMNTEAFF
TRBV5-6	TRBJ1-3	CASSLAGGTGSLRGNTIYF
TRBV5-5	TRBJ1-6	CASSLGQGGSPLHF
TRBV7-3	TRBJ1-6	CASSRGQNSPLHF
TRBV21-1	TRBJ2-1	CASSKENEQFF